This T cell receptor (beta chain) comes out of a study of T-cell reconstitution after alpha-beta-depleted transplantation in children. The CDR3 runs 16 residues. Unmatched junction bases numbered 7, after V lost 6 bases and J lost 0 bases. Germline V gene data show CDR1 as WNHNN and CDR2 as SYGVQD (reference sequence). Preparation of the TCRbeta library involved a method that used unique molecular identifiers. TCRdb fed the PCR reads into MiXCR, producing one record per CDR3 protein. The repertoire holds 400,000 to 500,000 distinct CDR3 sequences, with roughly a tenth as singletons. The origin of this receptor is a human donor who donated a stem cell graft to a child with acute myeloid leukemia. The specimen was PBMCs from the stem cell graft donor, collected from the stem cell graft. The chain links TRBV10-1 to TRBJ1-5; the match to TRBD1 covers 8 bases. This CDR3 is CASRSRDRYSNQPQHF. The CDR3 DNA reads as TGCGCCAGCAGAAGCCGGGACAGGTATAGCAATCAGCCCCAGCATTTT.